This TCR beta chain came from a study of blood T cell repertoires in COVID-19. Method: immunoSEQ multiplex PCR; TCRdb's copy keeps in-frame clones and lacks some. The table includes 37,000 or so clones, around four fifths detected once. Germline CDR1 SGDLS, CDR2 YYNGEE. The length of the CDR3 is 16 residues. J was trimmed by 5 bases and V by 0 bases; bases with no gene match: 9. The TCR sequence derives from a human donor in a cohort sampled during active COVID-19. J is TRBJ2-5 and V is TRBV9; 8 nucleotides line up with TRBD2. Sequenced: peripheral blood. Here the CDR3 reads CASSVEAGGAGETQYF. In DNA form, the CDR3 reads TGTGCCAGCAGCGTAGAAGCCGGGGGGGCCGGGGAGACCCAGTACTTC.